These 26 T cell receptor beta chains came from one sample sequenced in a study of cytomegalovirus exposure and HLA in healthy donors (dated by TCRdb to about 2017). Libraries were prepared through the immunoSEQ multiplex PCR assay. For the multiplex PCR, a mixture combining 60 forward primers for TCR Vbeta segments and 13 reverse primers for TCR Jbeta segments was used. The source is immuneACCESS, and TCRdb retained only in-frame sequences with V and J called. Part of the clones is not carried over; for the studies checked, unresolved V genes explain less than half of this, and the remainder is unexplained. In this sample the table shows 200,000 to 250,000 clones, around three quarters of which occur a single time. The top ten clones comprise about 16% of the sample. The specimen sequenced was PBMCs. All receptors derive from a man aged 40-50 years in good health and CMV-seronegative.

The chain joins TRBV2 to TRBJ2-3; 7 bases line up with TRBD2. This CDR3 is 14 amino acids long. CDR1 SNHLY and CDR2 FYNNEI come from the germline V gene. Trimming at V came to 4 bases and at J to 4 bases, leaving 5 bases not matched to a gene. The CDR3 loop is CASSVTGGADTQYF. CDR3 nucleotides: TGTGCCAGCAGTGTAACGGGGGGTGCAGATACGCAGTATTTT.

CDR3 sequence (DNA): TGCGCCAGCAGATCGGGAGATACCTACAATGAGCAGTTCTTC. Translation: CASRSGDTYNEQFF. This chain links TRBV5-1 with TRBJ2-1, with D perhaps TRBD2 (6 bases). The ends were cut back, 5 bases at V and 2 bases at J, with 11 bases in the middle. Germline V gene data show CDR1 as SGHRS and CDR2 as YFSETQ. This CDR3 has 14 residues.

The V call is TRBV13, the J call TRBJ2-3; tentative D call: TRBD2 (5 bases). The germline gives CDR1 PRHDT, CDR2 FYEKMQ (reference sequence). The CDR3 totals 14 residues. The germline V and J ends were trimmed by 3 bases and 2 bases, with 9 bases remaining between them. CDR3 region: CASSFGRDTDTQYF. Here the CDR3 DNA reads TGTGCCAGCAGCTTCGGACGGGACACAGATACGCAGTATTTT.

The chain uses TRBV6-5 and TRBJ2-7; 9 bases agree with TRBD2. The CDR3 totals 14 residues. V shed 2 bases, J shed 2 bases, and the junction held 1 base outside the gene matches. The germline gives CDR1 MNHEY, CDR2 SVGAGI. The CDR3 here is CASSYAGGPYEQYF. Here the CDR3 DNA reads TGTGCCAGCAGTTACGCGGGAGGGCCCTACGAGCAGTACTTC.

The chain links TRBV10-3 to TRBJ1-5; possibly TRBD1 for D (6 bases). The CDR3 length is 12 residues. V was shortened by 10 bases and J by 5 bases, with 12 bases between the two germline ends. Germline V gene lookup returns CDR1 ENHRY and CDR2 SYGVKD. The CDR3 loop is CATGAGDQPQHF. CDR3 DNA sequence: TGTGCCACAGGGGCGGGGGATCAGCCCCAGCATTTT.

The gene calls are TRBV7-6 and TRBJ2-1; 11 nucleotides align to TRBD1. Germline lookup yields CDR1 SGHVS and CDR2 FNYEAQ. The junction had 9 bases not matched to a gene; V was cut back by 5 bases and J by 6 bases. The CDR3 spans 16 residues. CDR3 DNA: TGTGCCAGCAGCCCTCGACCGGGACAGGGGGTCAATGAGCAGTTCTTC. The encoded protein is CASSPRPGQGVNEQFF.

J is TRBJ2-5 and V is TRBV10-3; possibly TRBD2 for D (6 bases). Gene TRBJ2-7 matches the end of the DNA better, so the J call may be wrong. The CDR3 extends over 17 amino acids. Per germline, CDR1 ENHRY and CDR2 SYGVKD. The CDR3 loop reads CAISENKAGEFRYEQYF. CDR3 coding DNA: TGTGCCATCAGTGAGAACAAAGCGGGCGAGTTCCGCTACGAGCAGTACTTC.

CDR3 in DNA: TGCGCCAGCAGACTGAAGGAGGGGTTCCCCTACGAGCAGTACTTC. Protein product: CASRLKEGFPYEQYF. J is TRBJ2-7 and V is TRBV5-1; possibly TRBD2 for D (6 bases). The germline gives CDR1 SGHRS, CDR2 YFSETQ. The CDR3 has 15 residues. The ends were cut back, 5 bases at V and 2 bases at J, with 17 bases in the middle.

This chain links TRBV29-1 with TRBJ2-3; 10 bases fit TRBD2. J was trimmed by 2 bases and V by 2 bases; bases with no gene match: 10. From germline, CDR1 is SQVTM and CDR2 ANQGSEA. The CDR3 is 17 residues long. This chain's CDR3 is CSVETLAGDALTDTQYF. The CDR3 coding sequence is TGCAGCGTTGAAACCCTAGCGGGAGACGCCCTCACAGATACGCAGTATTTT.

Only a few counts were recorded for this clone. V gene TRBV5-1 combines with J gene TRBJ1-3; perhaps TRBD1 as D (5 bases). Trimming took 3 bases from V and 2 from J, leaving 9 bases between them. The CDR3 runs 14 residues. Germline-derived CDR1 and CDR2 are SGHRS and YFSETQ. CDR3 bases: TGCGCCAGCAGCTCAGACAGACCTGGAAACACCATATATTTT. It translates to CASSSDRPGNTIYF.

This chain links TRBV15 with TRBJ1-1, with 9 positions matching TRBD1. Unmatched junction bases numbered 14, after V lost 2 bases and J lost 7 bases. CDR1 and CDR2 (germline): LNHNV, YYDKDF (reference sequence). CDR3 length: 17 residues. In DNA, the CDR3 is TGTGCCACCAGCAGAAACAGGGGGCGGATGGCCCGTTTTGAAGCTTTCTTT. This translates into CATSRNRGRMARFEAFF.

The chain carries TRBV13 and TRBJ2-1; a possible D gene is TRBD1 (6 bases). Trimming pared 3 bases from V and 8 bases from J, leaving 17 bases between. The V gene's germline CDR1 is PRHDT and CDR2 FYEKMQ (reference sequence). The CDR3 length is 15 residues. CDR3 region: CASSFDSKGVDEQFF. CDR3 bases: TGTGCCAGCAGCTTTGACTCTAAGGGGGTCGATGAGCAGTTCTTC.

This chain joins TRBV5-1 and TRBJ2-2, with TRBD2 identical over 10 bases. The CDR3 runs 16 residues. V dropped 4 bases and J dropped 4; count of bases not matched to a gene: 7. Germline assignment: CDR1 SGHRS and CDR2 YFSETQ. CDR3 loop: CASSPGTSVGTGELFF. CDR3 DNA: TGCGCCAGCAGCCCTGGGACTAGCGTCGGCACCGGGGAGCTGTTTTTT.

The chain combines TRBV7-9 with TRBJ1-2; tentatively, D is TRBD1 (5 bases). Germline CDR1 SEHNR, CDR2 FQNEAQ (reference sequence). The V gene lost 2 bases and the J gene lost 5 bases, with 12 bases spanning the gap. The CDR3 runs 14 residues. The CDR3 DNA follows: TGTGCCAGCAGCTTATCCTGGGGCCCGTATGGCTACACCTTC. Its protein product is CASSLSWGPYGYTF.

The rearrangement links TRBV4-3 to TRBJ1-2; unclear D gene. This CDR3 is 13 amino acids long. V lost 4 bases, J lost 8 bases, and 14 bases lay in between. CDR1 is LGHNA, CDR2 YSLEER, per germline. This CDR3 is CASSPSVGLGYTF. The CDR3 nucleotides are TGCGCCAGCAGCCCTTCCGTTGGCCTCGGCTACACCTTC.

V usage is TRBV6-1 and J usage is TRBJ1-1, with a tentative D call TRBD1 (5 bases). V shed 8 bases and J shed 6 bases, with 19 bases lying between them. The CDR3 sequence is 14 residues long. Germline values: CDR1 MNHNS, CDR2 SASEGT. DNA for the CDR3: TGTGCCAGCTTTGTCGACAGTAGGGTCTCTGAAGCTTTCTTT. Translating it yields CASFVDSRVSEAFF.

The chain employs TRBV7-9 and TRBJ2-5, with a tentative D call TRBD2 (5 bases). The CDR3 covers 17 residues. Germline-derived CDR1 and CDR2 are SEHNR and FQNEAQ (reference sequence). The V end was cut by 2 bases, the J end by 5 bases, with 21 bases between. The CDR3 DNA follows: TGTGCCAGCAGCTTAAAATCCCCCCCGCGGGCTAGGGAGACCCAGTACTTC. Protein sequence: CASSLKSPPRARETQYF.

This clone occurred once. The genes are TRBV7-3 and TRBJ1-2; a weak D match, TRBD1 (6 bases). Trimming cost V 5 bases and J 3 bases, with 10 bases left between them. Germline V gives CDR1 SGHTA, CDR2 FQGTGA. CDR3 length: 13 residues. The CDR3 protein is CASSAAGDYGYTF. The CDR3 DNA follows: TGTGCCAGCAGCGCCGCAGGGGACTATGGCTACACCTTC.

V usage is TRBV12-5 and J usage is TRBJ1-1; perhaps TRBD1 as D (5 bases). Germline V lookup: CDR1 LGHNT, CDR2 FRNRAP. This CDR3 comprises 13 residues. V was shortened by 6 bases and J by 1 base, with 9 bases between the two germline ends. The CDR3 region has the DNA TGTGCTAGTGGAAAACAGGAGAACACTGAAGCTTTCTTT. Its protein is CASGKQENTEAFF.

This clone occurred a few times. The chain uses TRBV9 and TRBJ2-7; 9 bases fit TRBD2. CDR1 is SGDLS and CDR2 is YYNGEE in the germline V gene. The CDR3 has 15 residues. V lost 1 base, J lost 1 base, and 3 bases stayed unmatched. CDR3 sequence (DNA): TGTGCCAGCAGCGTATCTAGCGGGAAATCCTACGAGCAGTACTTC. This translates into CASSVSSGKSYEQYF. Variable domain in full (rest from reference TRBV9 and TRBJ2-7): DSGVTQTPKHLITATGQRVTLRCSPRSGDLSVYWYQQSLDQGLQFLIQYYNGEERAKGNILERFSAQQFPDLHSELNLSSLELGDSALYFCASSVSSGKSYEQYFGPGTRLTVT.

The gene calls are TRBV5-6 and TRBJ1-2; D is undetermined. Germline-derived CDR1 and CDR2 are SGHDT and YYEEEE. The V and J ends lost 7 bases and 4 bases respectively, with 11 bases between them. The CDR3 spans 12 residues. The CDR3 DNA follows: TGTGCCAGCCTACGGGTGGGCTATGGCTACACCTTC. Translating it yields CASLRVGYGYTF.

The chain employs TRBV9 and TRBJ2-2; 7 bases agree with TRBD1. The germline CDR1 and CDR2 sequences are SGDLS and YYNGEE. The CDR3 covers 14 residues. The V gene end was trimmed by 0 bases and the J gene end by 7 bases; junction bases not matched to a gene: 3. The CDR3 DNA reads TGTGCCAGCAGCGTAGTCTACAGGGGCGGGGAGCTGTTTTTT. Translating gives CASSVVYRGGELFF. Full variable domain (remainder filled in from reference TRBV9 and TRBJ2-2): DSGVTQTPKHLITATGQRVTLRCSPRSGDLSVYWYQQSLDQGLQFLIQYYNGEERAKGNILERFSAQQFPDLHSELNLSSLELGDSALYFCASSVVYRGGELFFGEGSRLTVL.

This clone has only a few counts. The CDR3 sequence: CASSDGGLRGYTF. As DNA, the CDR3 is TGTGCCAGCAGTGACGGAGGGTTAAGGGGCTACACCTTC. The V and J genes are TRBV2 and TRBJ1-2; D unresolved. CDR1 SNHLY and CDR2 FYNNEI come from the germline V gene. This CDR3 spans 13 amino acids. The V and J ends lost 3 bases and 8 bases respectively, with 13 bases between them.

J is TRBJ1-2 and V is TRBV7-6; D uncertain. The CDR3 length is 14 residues. Trimming cost V 2 bases and J 4 bases, with 11 bases left between them. In germline, CDR1 is SGHVS, CDR2 FNYEAQ. CDR3 amino acids: CASSLSPSAYGYTF. The CDR3 DNA sequence: TGTGCCAGCAGCTTAAGCCCAAGCGCCTATGGCTACACCTTC.

The count of this clone is one. The J gene is TRBJ1-1, the V gene TRBV18; 7 bases fit TRBD1. With 2 bases clipped from V and 3 bases from J, the junction kept 6 bases outside the gene matches. CDR1 KGHSH and CDR2 LQKENI come from the germline V gene. The CDR3 contains 15 residues. The CDR3 DNA is TGTGCCAGCTCACCATGGACAGGCTTCGACACTGAAGCTTTCTTT. Its translation: CASSPWTGFDTEAFF.

V usage is TRBV4-2 and J usage is TRBJ2-2; D possibly corresponds to TRBD2 (5 bases). Germline V gives CDR1 LGHNA, CDR2 YNFKEQ. The CDR3 contains 16 residues. V was shortened by 1 base and J by 5 bases, with 14 bases between the two germline ends. This CDR3 reads CASSQGPGGRTGELFF. DNA for the CDR3: TGTGCCAGCAGCCAAGGCCCCGGAGGCCGAACCGGGGAGCTGTTTTTT.